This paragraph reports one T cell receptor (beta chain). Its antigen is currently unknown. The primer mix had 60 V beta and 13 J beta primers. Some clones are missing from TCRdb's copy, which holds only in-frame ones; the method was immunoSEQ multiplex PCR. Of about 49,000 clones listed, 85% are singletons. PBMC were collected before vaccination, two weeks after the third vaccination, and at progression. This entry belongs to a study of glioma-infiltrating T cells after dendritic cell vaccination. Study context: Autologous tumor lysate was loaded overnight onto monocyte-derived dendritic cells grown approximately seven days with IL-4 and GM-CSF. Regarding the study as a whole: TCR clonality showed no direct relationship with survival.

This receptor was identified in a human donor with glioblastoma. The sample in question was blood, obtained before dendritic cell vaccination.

CDR3 region: CASHNPGTTSLFEAFF. Written as DNA, the CDR3 is TGTGCCAGCCATAACCCTGGGACAACTTCACTTTTTGAAGCTTTCTTT. The V and J genes are TRBV5-4 and TRBJ1-1; weak D call: TRBD1 (6 bases). The CDR3 totals 16 residues. Trimming took off 7 bases at V and 7 bases at J, with 26 bases between the two ends. Germline CDR1 is SGHNT and CDR2 is YYREEE (reference sequence).